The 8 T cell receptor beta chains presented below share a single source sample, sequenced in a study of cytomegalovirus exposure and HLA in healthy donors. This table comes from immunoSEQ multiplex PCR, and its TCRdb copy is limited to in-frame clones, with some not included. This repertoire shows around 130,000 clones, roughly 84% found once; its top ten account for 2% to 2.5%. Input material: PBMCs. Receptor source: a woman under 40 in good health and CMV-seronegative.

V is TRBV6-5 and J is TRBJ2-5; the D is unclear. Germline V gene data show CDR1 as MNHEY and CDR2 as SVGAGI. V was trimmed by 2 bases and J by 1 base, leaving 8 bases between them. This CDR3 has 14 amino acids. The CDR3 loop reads CASSYESAQETQYF. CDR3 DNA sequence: TGTGCCAGCAGTTACGAGAGCGCCCAAGAGACCCAGTACTTC.

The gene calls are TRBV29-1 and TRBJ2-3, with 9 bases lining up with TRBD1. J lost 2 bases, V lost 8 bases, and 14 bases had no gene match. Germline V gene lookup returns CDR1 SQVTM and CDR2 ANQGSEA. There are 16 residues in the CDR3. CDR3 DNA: TGCAGCATCCTCCCCACCGGGACAGGGAACACAGATACGCAGTATTTT. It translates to CSILPTGTGNTDTQYF.

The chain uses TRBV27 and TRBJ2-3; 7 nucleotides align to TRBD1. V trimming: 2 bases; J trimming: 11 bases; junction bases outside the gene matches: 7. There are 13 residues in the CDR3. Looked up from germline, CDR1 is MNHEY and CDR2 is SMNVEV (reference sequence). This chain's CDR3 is CASSLGTVYEQYF. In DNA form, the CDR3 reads TGTGCCAGCAGTTTAGGGACAGTATATGAGCAGTATTTT.

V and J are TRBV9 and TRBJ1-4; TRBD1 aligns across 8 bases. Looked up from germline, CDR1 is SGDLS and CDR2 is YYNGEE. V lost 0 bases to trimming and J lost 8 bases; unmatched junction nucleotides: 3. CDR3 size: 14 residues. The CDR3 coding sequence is TGTGCCAGCAGCGTAGGGACAGGGTTCGAAAAACTGTTTTTT. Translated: CASSVGTGFEKLFF.

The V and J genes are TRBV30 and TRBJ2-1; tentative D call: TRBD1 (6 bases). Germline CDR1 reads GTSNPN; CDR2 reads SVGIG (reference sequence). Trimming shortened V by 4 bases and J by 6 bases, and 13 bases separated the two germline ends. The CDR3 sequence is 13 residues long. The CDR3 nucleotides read TGTGCCTGGACCCCCTACAGGGCCAATGAGCAGTTCTTC. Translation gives CAWTPYRANEQFF.

The CDR3, as DNA: TGTGCCAGCTCATCCTCGACAGGGGGCGATGAAAAACTGTTTTTT. This sequence encodes CASSSSTGGDEKLFF. The chain carries TRBV18 and TRBJ1-4; 10 bases are a match to TRBD1. Germline loops: CDR1 KGHSH, CDR2 LQKENI. The CDR3 is 15 amino acids. V shed 5 bases and J 6 bases; nucleotides not matched to a gene: 6.

CDR3 sequence: CASTLGGEPYNEQFF. CDR3 nucleotide sequence: TGTGCCAGCACCTTAGGGGGAGAACCCTACAATGAGCAGTTCTTC. This chain connects TRBV16 to TRBJ2-1, with TRBD1 as a possible D gene (6 bases). The CDR3 has 15 amino acids. Per the germline V gene, CDR1 is KGHSY and CDR2 is FQNENV. V was pared by 7 bases and J by 2 bases, with 15 bases between.

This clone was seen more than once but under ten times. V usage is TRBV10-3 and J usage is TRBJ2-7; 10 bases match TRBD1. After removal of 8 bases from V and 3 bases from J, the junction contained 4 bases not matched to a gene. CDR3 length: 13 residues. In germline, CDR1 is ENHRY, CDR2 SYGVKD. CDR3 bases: TGTGCCATCGGAGGACAGGGGGTCTACGAGCAGTACTTC. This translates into CAIGGQGVYEQYF.